The clone carrying this T cell receptor beta chain turned up a few times. The antigen remains undetermined. TCRdb recomputed calls from the reads with MiXCR, one row per CDR3 protein. This sample has hundreds of thousands of distinct CDR3 sequences, with 17% found just once. The entry originates in a study of T cell repertoires in cytomegalovirus infection. On the study more broadly: Based on public TCR beta signatures, there were indications of CMV infection and of a matching HLA type.

V lost 2 bases and J lost 5, with 12 bases in between. The CDR3 is made up of 14 amino acids. CDR1 SGDLS and CDR2 YYNGEE come from the germline V gene. Study-wide findings and caveats: Adding up the frequency of public TCR beta families identified people who carried CMV plus the relevant HLA. The ex vivo response was dominated by HLA-C-restricted CMV-specific TCR beta clonotypes.

The chain employs TRBV9 and TRBJ2-3; no clear D gene. This receptor was identified in a human donor in good health (CMV status not recorded). Some clones in this sample may be carry-over from other donors' samples. Sequenced sample: PBMCs. CDR3 nucleotide sequence: TGTGCCAGCAGCGTGCACCAAAAGGGAGATACGCAGTATTTT. It is translated as CASSVHQKGDTQYF.